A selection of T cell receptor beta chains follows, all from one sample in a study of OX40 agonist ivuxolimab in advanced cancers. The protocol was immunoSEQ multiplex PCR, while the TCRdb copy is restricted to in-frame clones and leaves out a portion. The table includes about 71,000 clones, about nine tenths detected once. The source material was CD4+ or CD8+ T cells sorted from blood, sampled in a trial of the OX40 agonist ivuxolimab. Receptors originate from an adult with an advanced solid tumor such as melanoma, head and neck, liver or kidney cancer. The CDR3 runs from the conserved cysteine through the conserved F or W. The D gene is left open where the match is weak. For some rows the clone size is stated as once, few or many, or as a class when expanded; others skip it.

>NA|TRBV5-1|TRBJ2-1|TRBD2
CASSLEPSGRYNEQFF
TGCGCCAGCAGCTTGGAACCTAGCGGGAGGTACAATGAGCAGTTCTTC
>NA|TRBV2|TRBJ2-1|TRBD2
CASGSSGITDAEQFF
TGTGCCAGCGGCTCTAGCGGGATAACGGACGCTGAGCAGTTCTTC
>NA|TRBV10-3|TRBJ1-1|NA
CAISDPGATEAFF
TGTGCCATCAGTGACCCGGGGGCCACTGAAGCTTTCTTT
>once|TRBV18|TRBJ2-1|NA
CASSPPVQHNEQFF
TGTGCCAGCTCACCACCGGTACAGCACAATGAGCAGTTCTTC
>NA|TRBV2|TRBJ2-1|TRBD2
CASSEALPSGRVFDEQFF
TGTGCCAGCAGTGAAGCGCTTCCTAGCGGGAGGGTATTCGATGAGCAGTTCTTC
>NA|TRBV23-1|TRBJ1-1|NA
CASNPKNTEAFF
TGCGCCAGCAACCCGAAGAACACTGAAGCTTTCTTT
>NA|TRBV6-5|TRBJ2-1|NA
CASSYSREPNEQFF
TGTGCCAGCAGTTACTCTCGGGAGCCCAATGAGCAGTTCTTC
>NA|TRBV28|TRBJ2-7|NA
CASRRNRDIREQYF
TGTGCCAGCAGAAGAAACCGGGACATTAGAGAGCAGTACTTC
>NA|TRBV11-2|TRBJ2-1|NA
CASSLALYAGQSNEQFF
TGTGCCAGCAGCTTAGCCCTTTATGCAGGGCAGTCCAATGAGCAGTTCTTC
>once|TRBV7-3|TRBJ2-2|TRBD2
CASSSMPREYTGELFF
TGTGCCAGCAGCTCCATGCCGCGGGAGTACACCGGGGAGCTGTTTTTT
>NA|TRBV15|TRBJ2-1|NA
CATSTGWGSYNEQFF
TGTGCCACCAGCACGGGGTGGGGGTCCTACAATGAGCAGTTCTTC
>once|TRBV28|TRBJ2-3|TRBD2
CALSGTSGSYGTDTQYF
TGTGCCTTATCCGGGACTAGCGGGAGCTACGGCACAGATACGCAGTATTTT
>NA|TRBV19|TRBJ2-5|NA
CASSIWSTHGPDSQETQYF
TGTGCCAGTAGTATCTGGTCTACCCACGGACCGGACTCCCAAGAGACCCAGTACTTC
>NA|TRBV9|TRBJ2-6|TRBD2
CASSARGGRFTNSGANVLTF
TGTGCCAGCAGCGCCCGGGGCGGGAGATTTACGAACTCTGGGGCCAACGTCCTGACTTTC
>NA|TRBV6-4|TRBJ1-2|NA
CASSDRVGGYTF
TGTGCCAGCAGTGACCGCGTTGGCGGCTACACCTTC
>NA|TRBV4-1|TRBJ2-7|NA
CASSHQVGTYEQYF
TGCGCCAGCAGCCACCAAGTAGGGACCTACGAGCAGTACTTC
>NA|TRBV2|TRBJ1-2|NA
CASSSDSDYGYTF
TGTGCCAGCAGTTCGGACAGCGACTATGGCTACACCTTC
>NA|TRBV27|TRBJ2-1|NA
CASSSFQGEQFF
TGTGCCAGCAGTTCGTTCCAAGGTGAGCAGTTCTTC
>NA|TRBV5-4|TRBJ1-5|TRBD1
CASSQTGDQPQHF
TGTGCCAGCAGCCAAACAGGGGATCAGCCCCAGCATTTT
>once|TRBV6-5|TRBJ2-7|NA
CASSHSSSYEQYF
TGTGCCAGCAGTCACAGCAGCTCCTACGAGCAGTACTTC
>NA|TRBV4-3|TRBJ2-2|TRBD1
CASSQFGQATGELFF
TGCGCCAGCAGCCAATTCGGACAGGCTACCGGGGAGCTGTTTTTT
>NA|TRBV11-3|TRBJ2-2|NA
CASSGGANTGELFF
TGTGCCAGCAGCGGCGGCGCGAACACCGGGGAGCTGTTTTTT
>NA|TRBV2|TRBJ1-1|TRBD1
CASGRGLDTEAFF
TGTGCCAGCGGTAGGGGGCTGGACACTGAAGCTTTCTTT
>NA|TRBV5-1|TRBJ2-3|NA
CASAGGEGPGDTQYF
TGCGCCAGCGCCGGAGGGGAAGGTCCCGGGGATACGCAGTATTTT
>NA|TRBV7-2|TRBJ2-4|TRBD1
CASSPGQSPKNIQYF
TGTGCCAGCAGCCCGGGACAGTCGCCCAAAAACATTCAGTACTTC
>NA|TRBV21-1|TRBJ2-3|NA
CASSKGKGTDTQYF
TGTGCCAGCAGCAAAGGTAAGGGCACAGATACGCAGTATTTT
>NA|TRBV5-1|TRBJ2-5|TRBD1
CASSIGLGTGEETQYF
TGCGCCAGCAGCATAGGTCTCGGGACAGGGGAAGAGACCCAGTACTTC
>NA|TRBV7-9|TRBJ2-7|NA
CASSLVRGSSYEQYF
TGTGCCAGCAGCTTAGTTAGGGGGAGCTCCTACGAGCAGTACTTC
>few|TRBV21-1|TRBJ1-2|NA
CASLTGGYGYTF
TGTGCCAGTCTGACAGGGGGCTATGGCTACACCTTC
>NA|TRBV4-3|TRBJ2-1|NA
CASTYSLSSYNEQFF
TGCGCCAGCACCTACAGTTTAAGCTCTTACAATGAGCAGTTCTTC
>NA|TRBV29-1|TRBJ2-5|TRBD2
CSGGMGLAVQETQYF
TGCAGCGGGGGGATGGGACTAGCGGTCCAAGAGACCCAGTACTTC
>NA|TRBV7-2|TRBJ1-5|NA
CASSLTGARSNQPQHF
TGTGCCAGCAGCTTAACGGGGGCGCGGAGCAATCAGCCCCAGCATTTT
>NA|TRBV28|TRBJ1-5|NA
CASSLGQSNQPQHF
TGTGCCAGCAGTTTAGGGCAGAGCAATCAGCCCCAGCATTTT
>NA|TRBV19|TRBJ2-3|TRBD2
CASSNGVGGPGDTQYF
TGTGCCAGTAGCAATGGGGTGGGAGGGCCTGGGGATACGCAGTATTTT
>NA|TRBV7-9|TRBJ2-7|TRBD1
CASSSLTGGYEQYF
TGTGCCAGCAGCTCACTGACAGGGGGCTACGAGCAGTACTTC
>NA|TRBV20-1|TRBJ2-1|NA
CSARRANEQFF
TGCAGTGCTAGGAGGGCCAATGAGCAGTTCTTC
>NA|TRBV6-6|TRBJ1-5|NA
CASSYLGQINQPQHF
TGTGCCAGCAGTTACCTCGGACAGATCAATCAGCCCCAGCATTTT
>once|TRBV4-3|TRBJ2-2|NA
CASSQTPTGPAGELFF
TGCGCCAGCAGCCAGACGCCCACAGGGCCCGCCGGGGAGCTGTTTTTT
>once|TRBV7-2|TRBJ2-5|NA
CASSLGGWGAQETQYF
TGTGCCAGCAGCTTAGGGGGTTGGGGGGCTCAAGAGACCCAGTACTTC
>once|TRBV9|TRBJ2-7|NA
CASSVGVSSYEQYF
TGTGCCAGCAGCGTAGGGGTTAGTTCCTACGAGCAGTACTTC
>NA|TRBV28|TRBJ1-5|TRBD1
CASSLGTGVQPQHF
TGTGCCAGCAGTTTGGGGACAGGGGTTCAGCCCCAGCATTTT
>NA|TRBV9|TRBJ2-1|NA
CASSVEGGKNEQFF
TGTGCCAGCAGCGTAGAGGGGGGTAAAAATGAGCAGTTCTTC
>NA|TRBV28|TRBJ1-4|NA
CASSPWVAGPQEKLFF
TGTGCCAGCAGTCCCTGGGTGGCGGGCCCGCAGGAAAAACTGTTTTTT
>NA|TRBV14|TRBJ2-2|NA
CASSQDMISGEGLGELFF
TGTGCCAGCAGCCAAGATATGATATCGGGCGAAGGTCTCGGGGAGCTGTTTTTT
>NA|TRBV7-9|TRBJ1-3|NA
CASSSYLGAGDSSGNTIYF
TGTGCCAGCAGCTCGTACCTCGGGGCAGGCGACAGCTCTGGAAACACCATATATTTT
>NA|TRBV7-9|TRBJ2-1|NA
CASSLWTGEQFF
TGTGCCAGCAGCTTATGGACTGGGGAGCAGTTCTTC
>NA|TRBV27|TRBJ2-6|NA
CASSLGGPGANVLTF
TGTGCCAGCAGTTTAGGGGGCCCTGGGGCCAACGTCCTGACTTTC
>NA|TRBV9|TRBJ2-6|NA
CASSTPWGASGANVLTF
TGTGCCAGCAGCACCCCTTGGGGTGCCTCTGGGGCCAACGTCCTGACTTTC
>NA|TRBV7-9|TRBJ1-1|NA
CASSSSYQGSTEAFF
TGTGCCAGCAGCTCCTCTTACCAGGGGAGCACTGAAGCTTTCTTT
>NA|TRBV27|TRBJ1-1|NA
CASSWGGTEAFF
TGTGCCAGCAGCTGGGGCGGCACTGAAGCTTTCTTT
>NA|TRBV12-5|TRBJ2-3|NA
CASGLVPVDTQYF
TGTGCTAGTGGTTTGGTACCCGTAGATACGCAGTATTTT